What follows is one T cell receptor beta chain and its context. This sample was included in a study of blood T cells in healthy people across ages. Individuals who donated were healthy Caucasians from Russia aged roughly 6 to 90. Trimming took 1 base from V and 10 from J, leaving 14 bases between them. Germline CDR1 MGHRA, CDR2 YSYEKL. The CDR3 covers 14 residues. Together with a sample-barcoded 5' primer, a J-beta primer mix was included in a second PCR lasting about 6 to 11 cycles. The template-switch adaptor, which had 12 random nucleotides, put a tag on each cDNA molecule. Sequencing yielded, for each sample, at least 2.5 million paired-end reads carrying CDR3. TCRdb processed the 5' RACE reads anew with MiXCR; each CDR3 protein has one entry. In the table there are over 1.5 million distinct CDR3 sequences, roughly 52% of which are singletons.

Specimen: blood. The source of this sequence is a woman aged 40 to 50 in good health. The chain carries TRBV4-1 and TRBJ2-1; D is possibly TRBD2 (5 bases). The CDR3 nucleotides read TGCGCCAGCAGCCAAGCCGGAGGTACTTACGAGCAGTTCTTC. Translating it yields CASSQAGGTYEQFF.